The 15 T cell receptor beta chains presented below share a single source sample, sequenced in a study of shared clonotypes between healthy human individuals. Produced via immunoSEQ multiplex PCR; TCRdb's table is partial and in-frame only. This table has about 1,900,000 clones, roughly 94% appearing once. Selected positively for CCR7 and CD45RO-negative, naive CD8 cells excluded terminally differentiated effector memory CD45RA+ cells. The material sequenced was naive CD8+ T cells sorted from blood. Receptors originate from a man between 18 and 35 years old in good health.

The V gene is TRBV6-1, the J gene TRBJ2-5, with D hard to call. The CDR3 is 15 amino acids. Germline CDR1 MNHNS, CDR2 SASEGT. Trimming shortened V by 6 bases and J by 5 bases, and 19 bases separated the two germline ends. As DNA, the CDR3 is TGTGCCAGCAGCCTAGTGATACCGGCCTTGGAGACCCAGTACTTC. This translates into CASSLVIPALETQYF.

The rearrangement links TRBV7-9 to TRBJ1-1; possibly TRBD1 for D (5 bases). The CDR3 length is 13 residues. Germline CDR1 reads SEHNR; CDR2 reads FQNEAQ (reference sequence). The V gene lost 5 bases and the J gene lost 5 bases, with 12 bases spanning the gap. The CDR3 loop is CASSPLQGTEAFF. As DNA, the CDR3 is TGTGCCAGCAGCCCTCTCCAGGGTACTGAAGCTTTCTTT.

The genes are TRBV7-8 and TRBJ1-1; a weak D match, TRBD1 (5 bases). The CDR3 loop spans 16 amino acids. Germline V gene lookup returns CDR1 SGHVS and CDR2 FQNEAQ. V lost 8 bases to trimming and J lost 5 bases, with 24 bases between them. Written as DNA, the CDR3 is TGTGCCAGCGTCTCGTCGGCCAAGGGGACGATGACTGAAGCTTTCTTT. Protein sequence: CASVSSAKGTMTEAFF.

The gene calls are TRBV28 and TRBJ2-5, with 10 nucleotides matching TRBD2. The ends lost 2 bases at V and 0 bases at J; junction bases unmatched: 6. CDR1 is MDHEN and CDR2 is SYDVKM in the germline V gene. The CDR3 is made up of 17 amino acids. In DNA, the CDR3 is TGTGCCAGCAGTTTAGCTTGGACTAGCGGAGACCAAGAGACCCAGTACTTC. Protein: CASSLAWTSGDQETQYF.

Turning to this clone: Distinct nucleotide sequences in the sample also encode this CDR3. This chain uses TRBV5-4 with TRBJ2-7; TRBD1 aligns across 7 bases. Per the germline V gene, CDR1 is SGHNT and CDR2 is YYREEE (reference sequence). This CDR3 contains 14 residues. Unmatched junction bases numbered 2, after V lost 0 bases and J lost 2 bases. The chain's CDR3 is CASSLDGTAYEQYF. The DNA of the CDR3 is TGTGCCAGCAGCTTGGATGGGACAGCCTACGAGCAGTACTTC.

The chain couples TRBV9 to TRBJ2-3, with 10 positions matching TRBD2. The ends lost 3 bases at V and 5 bases at J; junction bases unmatched: 9. CDR3 length: 16 residues. The germline V gene has CDR1 SGDLS and CDR2 YYNGEE. The CDR3 sequence: CASSEASGGPVDTQYF. The CDR3 DNA reads as TGTGCCAGCAGCGAGGCTAGCGGGGGACCGGTAGATACGCAGTATTTT.

With respect to this clone: The sample holds other DNA sequences that translate to the same CDR3. The chain joins TRBV4-3 to TRBJ1-1, with a possible D match to TRBD1 (5 bases). Germline values: CDR1 LGHNA, CDR2 YSLEER. Trimming cost V 0 bases and J 0 bases, with 11 bases left between them. CDR3 size: 16 residues. The chain's CDR3 is CASSQDRGNMNTEAFF. The CDR3 nucleotides are TGCGCCAGCAGCCAAGATCGGGGGAACATGAACACTGAAGCTTTCTTT.

The V gene is TRBV2, the J gene TRBJ2-7, with D maybe TRBD2 (5 bases). The CDR3 is 15 amino acids. Germline V gene sequence: CDR1 SNHLY, CDR2 FYNNEI. Trimming shortened V by 4 bases and J by 2 bases, and 15 bases separated the two germline ends. The CDR3 sequence: CASSGNEGFTYEQYF. The CDR3 DNA sequence: TGTGCCAGCAGTGGTAATGAGGGTTTTACCTACGAGCAGTACTTC.

This chain links TRBV29-1 with TRBJ1-2, with 10 bases that match TRBD1. V was clipped by 3 bases and J by 5 bases; unmatched bases: 12. CDR1 is SQVTM and CDR2 is ANQGSEA in the germline V gene. The CDR3 contains 16 residues. The CDR3 here is CSVDYESGTGEYGYTF. DNA for the CDR3: TGCAGCGTTGACTACGAATCCGGGACAGGGGAGTATGGCTACACCTTC.

The chain recombines TRBV9 with TRBJ2-2, with 9 bases identical to TRBD2. The CDR3 length is 16 residues. V lost 4 bases, J lost 4 bases, and 8 bases stayed unmatched. Germline lookup yields CDR1 SGDLS and CDR2 YYNGEE. DNA of the CDR3: TGTGCCAGCAGCCCCCCTAGCGGGAAGGTCACCGGGGAGCTGTTTTTT. Its protein is CASSPPSGKVTGELFF.

The chain links TRBV13 to TRBJ2-3; TRBD2 is a possible D gene (6 bases). Germline V lookup: CDR1 PRHDT, CDR2 FYEKMQ (reference sequence). Trimming took off 5 bases at V and 0 bases at J, with 15 bases between the two ends. CDR3 length: 16 amino acids. CDR3 protein: CASSPARGRSTDTQYF. The CDR3 coding sequence is TGTGCCAGCAGCCCGGCGCGGGGCCGAAGCACAGATACGCAGTATTTT.

V usage is TRBV7-9 and J usage is TRBJ1-1; no definite D call. The CDR3 spans 15 residues. The germline V and J ends were trimmed by 3 bases and 1 base, with 12 bases remaining between them. The germline V gene has CDR1 SEHNR and CDR2 FQNEAQ (reference sequence). For the CDR3, the DNA is TGTGCCAGCAGCTTTAACCAGAACCCGAACACTGAAGCTTTCTTT. Amino acids: CASSFNQNPNTEAFF.

The chain uses TRBV30 and TRBJ2-1; D is unclear. Trimming removed 4 bases at V and 0 bases at J, with 19 bases between. The CDR3 sequence is 17 residues long. Germline-derived CDR1 and CDR2 are GTSNPN and SVGIG (reference sequence). CDR3 nucleotides: TGTGCCTGGACCGCCCGTCGGCAGCTGAGCTCCTACAATGAGCAGTTCTTC. Residues: CAWTARRQLSSYNEQFF.

The chain uses TRBV11-2 and TRBJ1-2; possibly TRBD1 for D (6 bases). CDR1 is SGHAT, CDR2 FQNNGV, per germline. V shed 0 bases and J shed 6 bases, with 23 bases lying between them. The CDR3 spans 18 residues. Here the CDR3 DNA reads TGTGCCAGCAGCTTAGATCGGCAGGGGACGCCTGCACCCGATGGCTACACCTTC. Translating it yields CASSLDRQGTPAPDGYTF. The variable domain in full, completed from reference TRBV11-2 and TRBJ1-2, reads EAGVAQSPRYKIIEKRQSVAFWCNPISGHATLYWYQQILGQGPKLLIQFQNNGVVDDSQLPKDRFSAERLKGVDSTLKIQPAKLEDSAVYLCASSLDRQGTPAPDGYTFGSGTRLTVV.

The CDR3 coding sequence is TGTGCCTGGAGCCTAAGTCTTGGGGGGAATGAGCAGTTCTTC. The encoded protein is CAWSLSLGGNEQFF. V and J are TRBV30 and TRBJ2-1, with a tentative D call TRBD2 (6 bases). V lost 3 bases, J lost 7 bases, and 16 bases lay in between. Germline V lookup: CDR1 GTSNPN, CDR2 SVGIG (reference sequence). The CDR3 loop spans 14 amino acids.